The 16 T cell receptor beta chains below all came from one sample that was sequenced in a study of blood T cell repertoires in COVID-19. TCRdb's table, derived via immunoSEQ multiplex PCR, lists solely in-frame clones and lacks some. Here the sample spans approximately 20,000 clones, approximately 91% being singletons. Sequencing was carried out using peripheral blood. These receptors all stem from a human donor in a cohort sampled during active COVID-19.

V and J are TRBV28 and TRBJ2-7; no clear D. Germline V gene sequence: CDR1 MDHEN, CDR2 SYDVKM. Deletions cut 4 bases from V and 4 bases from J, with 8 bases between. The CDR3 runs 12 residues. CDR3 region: CASSSPLYEQYF. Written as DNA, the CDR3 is TGTGCCAGCAGTTCCCCCCTATACGAGCAGTACTTC.

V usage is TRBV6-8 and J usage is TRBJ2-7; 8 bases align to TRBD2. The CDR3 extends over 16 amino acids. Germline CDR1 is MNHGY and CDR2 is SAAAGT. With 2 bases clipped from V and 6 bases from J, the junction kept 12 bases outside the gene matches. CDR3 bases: TGTGCCAGCAGTTACAGGGACCGGGGGGGTCGTCTCGAGCAGTACTTC. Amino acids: CASSYRDRGGRLEQYF.

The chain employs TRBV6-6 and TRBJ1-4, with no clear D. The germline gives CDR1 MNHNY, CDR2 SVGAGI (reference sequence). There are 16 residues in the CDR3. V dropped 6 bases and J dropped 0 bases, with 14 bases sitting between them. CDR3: CASSHGSAATNEKLFF. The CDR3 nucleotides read TGTGCCAGCAGCCACGGGTCGGCTGCAACTAATGAAAAACTGTTTTTT.

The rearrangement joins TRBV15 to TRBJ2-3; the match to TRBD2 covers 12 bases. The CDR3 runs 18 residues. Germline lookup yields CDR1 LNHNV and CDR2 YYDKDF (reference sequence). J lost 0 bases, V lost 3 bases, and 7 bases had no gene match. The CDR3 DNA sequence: TGTGCCACCAGCAGGGGACTAGCGGGCGGCCGGAGCACAGATACGCAGTATTTT. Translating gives CATSRGLAGGRSTDTQYF.

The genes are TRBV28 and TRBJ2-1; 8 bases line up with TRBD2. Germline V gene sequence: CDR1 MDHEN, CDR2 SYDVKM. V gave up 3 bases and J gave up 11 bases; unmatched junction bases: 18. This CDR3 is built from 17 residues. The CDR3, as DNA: TGTGCCAGCAGTTTCCCTGATAGCGGGGATCCTACAATGAAGCAGTTCTTC. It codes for CASSFPDSGDPTMKQFF.

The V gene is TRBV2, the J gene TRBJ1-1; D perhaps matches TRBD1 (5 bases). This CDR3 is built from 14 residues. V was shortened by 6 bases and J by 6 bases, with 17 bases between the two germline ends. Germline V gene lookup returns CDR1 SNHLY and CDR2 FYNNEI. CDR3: CASRRDLGVAEAFF. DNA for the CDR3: TGTGCCAGCAGACGGGACTTAGGGGTGGCTGAAGCTTTCTTT.

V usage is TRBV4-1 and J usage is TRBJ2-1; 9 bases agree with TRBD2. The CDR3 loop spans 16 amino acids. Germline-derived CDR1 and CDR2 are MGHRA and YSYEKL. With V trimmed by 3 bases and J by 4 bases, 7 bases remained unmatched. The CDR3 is CASSQAGGSAYNEQFF. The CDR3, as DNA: TGCGCCAGCAGCCAGGCGGGGGGGAGCGCTTACAATGAGCAGTTCTTC.

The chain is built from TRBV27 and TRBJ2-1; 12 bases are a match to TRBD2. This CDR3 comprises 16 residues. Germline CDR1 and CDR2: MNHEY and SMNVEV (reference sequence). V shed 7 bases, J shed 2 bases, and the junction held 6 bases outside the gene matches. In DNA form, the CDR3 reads TGTGCCAGCAAGCGGACTAGCGGGGCCCCCTACAATGAGCAGTTCTTC. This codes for CASKRTSGAPYNEQFF.

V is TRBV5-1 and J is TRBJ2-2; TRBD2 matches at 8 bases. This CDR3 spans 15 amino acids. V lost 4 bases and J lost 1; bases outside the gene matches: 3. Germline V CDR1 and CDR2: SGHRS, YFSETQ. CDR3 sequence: CASSPGGVNTGELFF. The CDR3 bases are TGCGCCAGCAGCCCCGGGGGGGTGAACACCGGGGAGCTGTTTTTT.

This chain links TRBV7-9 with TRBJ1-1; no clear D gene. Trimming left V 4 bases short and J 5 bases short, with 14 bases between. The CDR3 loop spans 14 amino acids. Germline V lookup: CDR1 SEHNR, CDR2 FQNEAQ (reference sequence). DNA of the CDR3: TGTGCCAGCAGCTCGGACTCCTGGAGGACTGAAGCTTTCTTT. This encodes CASSSDSWRTEAFF.

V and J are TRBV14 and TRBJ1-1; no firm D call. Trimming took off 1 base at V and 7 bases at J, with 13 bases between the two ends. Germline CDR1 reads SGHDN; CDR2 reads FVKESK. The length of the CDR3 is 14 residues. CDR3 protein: CASSQVEGWSEAFF. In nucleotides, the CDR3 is TGTGCCAGCAGCCAAGTCGAGGGATGGAGTGAAGCTTTCTTT.

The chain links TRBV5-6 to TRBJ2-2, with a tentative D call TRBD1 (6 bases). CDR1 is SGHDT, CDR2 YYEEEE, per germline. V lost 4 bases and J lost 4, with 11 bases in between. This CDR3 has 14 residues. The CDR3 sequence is CASSRGQSTGELFF. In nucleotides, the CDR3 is TGTGCCAGCAGCCGGGGACAAAGCACCGGGGAGCTGTTTTTT.

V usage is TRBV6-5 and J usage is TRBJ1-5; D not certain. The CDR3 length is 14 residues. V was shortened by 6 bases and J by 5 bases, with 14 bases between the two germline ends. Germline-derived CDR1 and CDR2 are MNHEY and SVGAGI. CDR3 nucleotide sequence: TGTGCCAGCAGCCCCGAAGTCACTTATCAGCCCCAGCATTTT. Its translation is CASSPEVTYQPQHF.

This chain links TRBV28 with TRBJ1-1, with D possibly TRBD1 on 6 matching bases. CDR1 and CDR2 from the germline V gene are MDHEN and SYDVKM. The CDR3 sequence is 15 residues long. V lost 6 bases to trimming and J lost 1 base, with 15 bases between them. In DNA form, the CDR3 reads TGTGCCAGCAGCCAATTAGACAGGCCGAACACTGAAGCTTTCTTT. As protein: CASSQLDRPNTEAFF. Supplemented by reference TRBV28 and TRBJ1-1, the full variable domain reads DVKVTQSSRYLVKRTGEKVFLECVQDMDHENMFWYRQDPGLGLRLIYFSYDVKMKEKGDIPEGYSVSREKKERFSLILESASTNQTSMYLCASSQLDRPNTEAFFGQGTRLTVV.

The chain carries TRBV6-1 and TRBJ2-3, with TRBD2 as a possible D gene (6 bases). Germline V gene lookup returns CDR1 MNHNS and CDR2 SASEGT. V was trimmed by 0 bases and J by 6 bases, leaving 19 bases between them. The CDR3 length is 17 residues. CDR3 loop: CASSEAPGALAVDTQYF. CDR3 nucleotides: TGTGCCAGCAGTGAAGCCCCTGGGGCCTTAGCGGTGGATACGCAGTATTTT.

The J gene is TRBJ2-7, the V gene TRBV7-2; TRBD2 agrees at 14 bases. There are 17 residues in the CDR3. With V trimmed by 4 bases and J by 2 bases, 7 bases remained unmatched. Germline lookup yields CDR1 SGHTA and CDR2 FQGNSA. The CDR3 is CASSSGLAGEGTYEQYF. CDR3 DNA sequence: TGTGCCAGCAGCTCGGGACTAGCGGGGGAAGGCACCTACGAGCAGTACTTC.